Included here is one T cell receptor beta chain sequence, with context. With V trimmed by 4 bases and J by 0 bases, 4 bases remained unmatched. The CDR3 covers 16 residues. Germline V gene lookup returns CDR1 SGHRS and CDR2 YFSETQ. This specimen comes from a study of blood T cell repertoires in COVID-19. About the study: The United States, Italy and Spain were the sources of the acute and convalescent COVID-19 samples. Nucleic acid was either cDNA or gDNA, and it came from T cells, B-cell-depleted T cells, or PBMCs.

Authors' analysis steps: Researchers report that nucleated cell counts were estimated from reference gene primer amplification. This table comes from immunoSEQ multiplex PCR, and its TCRdb copy is limited to in-frame clones, with some not included. The D gene and trimming were derived from the DNA, and the V and J assignments and clone size from that table. Of roughly 130,000 clones detected, roughly 90% appear once; the ten largest clones hold approximately 3.5%. The receptor's source is a man over 45 with active COVID-19. The sample was peripheral blood. This sequence joins TRBV5-1 and TRBJ2-3, with TRBD2 matching over 11 bases. The CDR3 is CASSPVAGGSTDTQYF. The CDR3 nucleotides read TGCGCCAGCAGCCCAGTAGCGGGAGGGAGCACAGATACGCAGTATTTT.